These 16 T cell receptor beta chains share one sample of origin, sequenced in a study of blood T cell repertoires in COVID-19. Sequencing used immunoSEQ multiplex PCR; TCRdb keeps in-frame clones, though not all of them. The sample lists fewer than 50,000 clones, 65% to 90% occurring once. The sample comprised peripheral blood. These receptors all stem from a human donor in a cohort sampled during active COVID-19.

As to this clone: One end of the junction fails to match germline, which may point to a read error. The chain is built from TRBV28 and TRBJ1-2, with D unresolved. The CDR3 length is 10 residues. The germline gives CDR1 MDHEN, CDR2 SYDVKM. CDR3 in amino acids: CASSYQVTHF. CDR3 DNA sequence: TGTGCCAGCAGCTACCAGGTTACCCACTTC.

As DNA, the CDR3 is TGTGCCATCAGTACAGCTCATTCTAGCACAGATACGCAGTATTTT. Its protein product is CAISTAHSSTDTQYF. The chain employs TRBV10-3 and TRBJ2-3; D is unclear. Trimming took 5 bases from V and 0 from J, leaving 12 bases between them. The CDR3 extends over 15 amino acids. The V gene's germline CDR1 is ENHRY and CDR2 SYGVKD.

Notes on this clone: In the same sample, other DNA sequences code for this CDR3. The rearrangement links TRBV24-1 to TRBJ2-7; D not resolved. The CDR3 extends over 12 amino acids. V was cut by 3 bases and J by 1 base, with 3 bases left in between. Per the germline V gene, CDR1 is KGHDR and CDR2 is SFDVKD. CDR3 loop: CATSDESYEQYF. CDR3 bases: TGTGCCACCAGTGATGAGTCCTACGAGCAGTACTTC.

CDR3 nucleotide sequence: TGCGCCAGCAGCTTGATTAGCGGGAGTGATGAGCAGTTCTTC. It codes for CASSLISGSDEQFF. This sequence joins TRBV5-1 and TRBJ2-1; the match to TRBD2 covers 9 bases. The CDR3 length is 14 residues. Germline V gene data show CDR1 as SGHRS and CDR2 as YFSETQ. With 1 base clipped from V and 8 bases from J, the junction kept 4 bases outside the gene matches.

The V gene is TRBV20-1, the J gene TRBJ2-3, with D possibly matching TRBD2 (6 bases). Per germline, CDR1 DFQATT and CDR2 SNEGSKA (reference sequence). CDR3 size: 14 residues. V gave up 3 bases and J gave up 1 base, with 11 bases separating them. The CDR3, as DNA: TGCAGTGCTAGTGTGGGAGGAGGCACAGATACGCAGTATTTT. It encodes CSASVGGGTDTQYF.

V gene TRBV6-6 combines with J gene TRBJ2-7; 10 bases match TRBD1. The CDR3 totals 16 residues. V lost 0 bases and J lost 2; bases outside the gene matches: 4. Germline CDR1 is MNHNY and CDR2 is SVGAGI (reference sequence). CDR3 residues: CASSYSGTGEPYEQYF. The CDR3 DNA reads TGTGCCAGCAGTTACTCCGGGACAGGGGAGCCCTACGAGCAGTACTTC.

The CDR3 bases are TGTGCCAGCAGTTTACCGGGACAGGGAAAGGGGCAGTACTTC. Translating gives CASSLPGQGKGQYF. The gene calls are TRBV28 and TRBJ2-7, with TRBD1 matching 9 bases. The CDR3 contains 14 residues. Germline V gene data show CDR1 as MDHEN and CDR2 as SYDVKM. V shed 2 bases, J shed 9 bases, and the junction held 8 bases outside the gene matches. Variable domain in full (rest from reference TRBV28 and TRBJ2-7): DVKVTQSSRYLVKRTGEKVFLECVQDMDHENMFWYRQDPGLGLRLIYFSYDVKMKEKGDIPEGYSVSREKKERFSLILESASTNQTSMYLCASSLPGQGKGQYFGPGTRLTVT.

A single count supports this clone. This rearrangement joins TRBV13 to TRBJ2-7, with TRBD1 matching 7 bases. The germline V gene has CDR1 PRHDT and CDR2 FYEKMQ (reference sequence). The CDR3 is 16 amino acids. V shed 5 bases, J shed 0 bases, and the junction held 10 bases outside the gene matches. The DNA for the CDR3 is TGTGCCAGCAGCGGTAGACAGGGTGGCGGCTCCTACGAGCAGTACTTC. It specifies CASSGRQGGGSYEQYF.

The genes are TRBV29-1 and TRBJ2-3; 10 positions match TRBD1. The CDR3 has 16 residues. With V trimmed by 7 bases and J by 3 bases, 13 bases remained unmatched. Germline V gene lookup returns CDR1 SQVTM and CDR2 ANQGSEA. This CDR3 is CSARPGTGAATDTQYF. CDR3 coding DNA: TGCAGCGCTCGACCCGGGACAGGGGCAGCAACAGATACGCAGTATTTT.

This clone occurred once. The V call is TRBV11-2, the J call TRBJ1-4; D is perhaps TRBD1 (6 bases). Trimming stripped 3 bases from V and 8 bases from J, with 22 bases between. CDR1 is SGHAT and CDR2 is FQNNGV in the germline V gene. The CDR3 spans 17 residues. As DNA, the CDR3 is TGTGCCAGCAGCTTCCGGACGATGACAGGCCTTCCGGAAAAACTGTTTTTT. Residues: CASSFRTMTGLPEKLFF.

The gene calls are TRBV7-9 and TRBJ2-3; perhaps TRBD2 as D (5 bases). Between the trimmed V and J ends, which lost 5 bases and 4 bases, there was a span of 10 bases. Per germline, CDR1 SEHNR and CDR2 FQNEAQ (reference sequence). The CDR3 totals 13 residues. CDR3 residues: CASSPPEADTQYF. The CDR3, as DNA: TGTGCCAGCAGCCCACCGGAGGCAGATACGCAGTATTTT.

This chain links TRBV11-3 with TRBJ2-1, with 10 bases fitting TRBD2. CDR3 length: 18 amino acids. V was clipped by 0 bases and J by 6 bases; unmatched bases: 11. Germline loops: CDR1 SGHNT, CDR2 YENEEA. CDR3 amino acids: CASSLDWASGSWVNEQFF. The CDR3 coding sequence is TGTGCCAGCAGCTTAGATTGGGCTAGCGGGAGTTGGGTCAATGAGCAGTTCTTC.

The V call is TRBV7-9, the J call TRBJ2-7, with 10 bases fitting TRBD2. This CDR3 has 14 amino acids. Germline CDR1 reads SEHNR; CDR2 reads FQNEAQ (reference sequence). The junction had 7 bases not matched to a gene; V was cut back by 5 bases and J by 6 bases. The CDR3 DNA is TGTGCCAGCAGCCTCAGCGGGAGGGGGCTCGAGCAGTACTTC. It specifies CASSLSGRGLEQYF.

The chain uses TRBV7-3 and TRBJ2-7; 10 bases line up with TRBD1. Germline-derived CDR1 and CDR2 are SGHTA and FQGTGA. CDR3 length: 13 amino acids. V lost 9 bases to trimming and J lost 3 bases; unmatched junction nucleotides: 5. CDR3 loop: CASTRDRGYEQYF. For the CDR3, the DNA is TGTGCCAGTACTCGGGACAGGGGCTACGAGCAGTACTTC.

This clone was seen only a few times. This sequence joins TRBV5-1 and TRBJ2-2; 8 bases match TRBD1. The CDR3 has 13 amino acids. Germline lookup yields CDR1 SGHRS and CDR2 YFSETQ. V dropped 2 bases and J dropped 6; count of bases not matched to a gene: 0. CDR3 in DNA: TGCGCCAGCAGCTTACAGGGGGCCGGGGAGCTGTTTTTT. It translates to CASSLQGAGELFF.

CDR3 nucleotide sequence: TGTGCCATTACAGCGGGAGGCTCAGATACGCAGTATTTT. This gives the protein CAITAGGSDTQYF. The V and J genes are TRBV10-3 and TRBJ2-3, with 9 bases that match TRBD2. The CDR3 is 13 residues long. Germline V gene data show CDR1 as ENHRY and CDR2 as SYGVKD. V dropped 9 bases and J dropped 4; count of bases not matched to a gene: 5.